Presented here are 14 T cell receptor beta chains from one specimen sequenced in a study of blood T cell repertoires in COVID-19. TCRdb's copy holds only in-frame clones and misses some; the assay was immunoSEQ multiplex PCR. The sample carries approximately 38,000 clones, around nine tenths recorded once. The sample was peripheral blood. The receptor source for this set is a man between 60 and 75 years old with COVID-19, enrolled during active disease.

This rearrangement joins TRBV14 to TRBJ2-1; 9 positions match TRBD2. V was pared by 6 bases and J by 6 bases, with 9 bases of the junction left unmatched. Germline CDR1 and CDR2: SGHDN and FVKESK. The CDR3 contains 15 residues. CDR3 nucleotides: TGTGCCAGCAGGGAACTGGCGGGAGGGGGCAATGAGCAGTTCTTC. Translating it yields CASRELAGGGNEQFF. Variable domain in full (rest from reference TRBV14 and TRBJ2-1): EAGVTQFPSHSVIEKGQTVTLRCDPISGHDNLYWYRRVMGKEIKFLLHFVKESKQDESGMPNNRFLAERTGGTYSTLKVQPAELEDSGVYFCASRELAGGGNEQFFGPGTRLTVL.

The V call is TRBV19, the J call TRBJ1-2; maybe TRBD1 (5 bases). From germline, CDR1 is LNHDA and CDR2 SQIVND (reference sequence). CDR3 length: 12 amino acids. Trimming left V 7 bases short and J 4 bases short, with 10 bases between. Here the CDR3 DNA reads TGTGCCAGTACTCAGGGTGGCTATGGCTACACCTTC. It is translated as CASTQGGYGYTF.

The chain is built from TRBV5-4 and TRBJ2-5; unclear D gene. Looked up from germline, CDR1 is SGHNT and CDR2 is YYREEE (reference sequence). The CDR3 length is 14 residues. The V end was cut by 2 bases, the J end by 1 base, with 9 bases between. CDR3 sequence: CASSFLQSQETQYF. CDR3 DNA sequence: TGTGCCAGCAGCTTCTTACAGTCCCAAGAGACCCAGTACTTC.

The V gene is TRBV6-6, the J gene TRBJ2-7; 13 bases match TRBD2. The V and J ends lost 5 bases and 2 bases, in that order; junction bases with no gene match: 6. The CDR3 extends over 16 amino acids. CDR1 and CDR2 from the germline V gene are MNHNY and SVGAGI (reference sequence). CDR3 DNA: TGTGCCAGCAGTCGACAAACTAGCGGGAGGGCCTACGAGCAGTACTTC. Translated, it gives CASSRQTSGRAYEQYF.

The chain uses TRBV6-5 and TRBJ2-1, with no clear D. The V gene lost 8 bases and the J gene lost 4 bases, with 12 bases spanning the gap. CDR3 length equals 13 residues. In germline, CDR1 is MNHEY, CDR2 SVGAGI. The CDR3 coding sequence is TGTGCCAGCCTTAGAGCGATTTACAATGAGCAGTTCTTC. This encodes CASLRAIYNEQFF.

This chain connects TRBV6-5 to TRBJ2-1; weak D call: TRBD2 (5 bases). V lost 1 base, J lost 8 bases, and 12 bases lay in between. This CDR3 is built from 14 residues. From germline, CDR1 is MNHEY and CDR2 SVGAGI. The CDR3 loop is CASSYFSSSDEQFF. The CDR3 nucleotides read TGTGCCAGCAGTTACTTTTCTAGCAGTGATGAGCAGTTCTTC.

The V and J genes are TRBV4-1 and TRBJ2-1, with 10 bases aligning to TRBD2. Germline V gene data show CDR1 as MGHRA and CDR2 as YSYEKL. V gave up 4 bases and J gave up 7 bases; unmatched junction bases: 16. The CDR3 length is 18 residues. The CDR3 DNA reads TGCGCCAGCAGCCCCTCCGAGGTGGCTAGCGGGAGTGGTAATGAGCAGTTCTTC. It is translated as CASSPSEVASGSGNEQFF.

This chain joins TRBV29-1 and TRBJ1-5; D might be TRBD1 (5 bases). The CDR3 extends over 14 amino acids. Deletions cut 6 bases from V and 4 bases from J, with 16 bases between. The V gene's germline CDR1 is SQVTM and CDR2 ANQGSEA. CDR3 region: CSVRPGPGNQPQHF. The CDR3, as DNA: TGCAGCGTCCGCCCCGGGCCAGGGAATCAGCCCCAGCATTTT. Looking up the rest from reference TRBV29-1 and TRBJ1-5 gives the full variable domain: SAVISQKPSRDICQRGTSLTIQCQVDSQVTMMFWYRQQPGQSLTLIATANQGSEATYESGFVIDKFPISRPNLTFSTLTVSNMSPEDSSIYLCSVRPGPGNQPQHFGDGTRLSIL.

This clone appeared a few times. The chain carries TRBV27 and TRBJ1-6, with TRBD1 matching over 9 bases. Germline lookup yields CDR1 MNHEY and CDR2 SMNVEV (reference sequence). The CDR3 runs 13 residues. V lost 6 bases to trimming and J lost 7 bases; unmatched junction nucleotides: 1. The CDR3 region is CASRGQGNSPLHF. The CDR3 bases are TGTGCCAGCAGGGGACAGGGAAATTCACCCCTCCACTTT.

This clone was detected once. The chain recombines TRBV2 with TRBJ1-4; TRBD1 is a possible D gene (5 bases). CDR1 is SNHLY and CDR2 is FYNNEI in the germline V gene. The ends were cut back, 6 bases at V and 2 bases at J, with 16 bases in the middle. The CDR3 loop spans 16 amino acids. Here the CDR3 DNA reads TGTGCCAGCAGCCCGGACGGGGGGTTGACTAATGAAAAACTGTTTTTT. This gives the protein CASSPDGGLTNEKLFF.

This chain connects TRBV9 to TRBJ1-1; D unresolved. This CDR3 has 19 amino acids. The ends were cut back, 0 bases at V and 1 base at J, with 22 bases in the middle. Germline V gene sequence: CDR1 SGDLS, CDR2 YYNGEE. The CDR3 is CASSVGRPGLGGPNTEAFF. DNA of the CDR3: TGTGCCAGCAGCGTAGGACGCCCCGGTTTGGGAGGCCCGAACACTGAAGCTTTCTTT.

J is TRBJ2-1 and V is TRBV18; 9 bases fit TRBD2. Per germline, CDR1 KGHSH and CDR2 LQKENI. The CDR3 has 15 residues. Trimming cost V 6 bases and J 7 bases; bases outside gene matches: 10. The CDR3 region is CASSPLAGEGNEQFF. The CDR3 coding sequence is TGTGCCAGCTCCCCCTTAGCGGGAGAGGGGAATGAGCAGTTCTTC.

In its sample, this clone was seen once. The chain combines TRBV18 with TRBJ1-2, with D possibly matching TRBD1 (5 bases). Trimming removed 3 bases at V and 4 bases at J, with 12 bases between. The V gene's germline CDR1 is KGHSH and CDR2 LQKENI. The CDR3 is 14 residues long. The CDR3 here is CASSPGRAGYGYTF. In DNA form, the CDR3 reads TGTGCCAGCTCACCTGGCAGGGCCGGCTATGGCTACACCTTC.

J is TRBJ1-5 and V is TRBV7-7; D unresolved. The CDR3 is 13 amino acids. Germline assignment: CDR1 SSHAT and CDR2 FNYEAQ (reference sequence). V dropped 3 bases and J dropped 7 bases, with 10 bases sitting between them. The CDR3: CASSLHAGQPQHF. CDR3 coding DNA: TGTGCCAGCAGCTTGCATGCGGGACAGCCCCAGCATTTT.